The 23 T cell receptor beta chains below come from one sample, sequenced in a study of tumor-infiltrating lymphocytes in primary liver carcinoma. Unsorted whole blood supplied the blood RNA, and germline DNA was isolated too. A primer in the constant region served to generate TCR beta cDNA from roughly 520 ng of total RNA. The TCR beta library was amplified through three nested multiplex PCR rounds in a modified ARM-PCR procedure. Running nine to ten cycles apiece, the first two PCR rounds relied on TRBV1-TRBV30 forward primers together with a C-beta reverse primer. One entry per CDR3 protein results from TCRdb running MiXCR on the multiplex PCR reads. The data hold fewer than 350,000 distinct CDR3 sequences, with roughly 60% observed a single time. Specimen: peripheral blood. These receptors were taken from a man aged 40-49 years with primary liver carcinoma and hepatitis B virus infection.

On this clonotype: Being one base from a much bigger clone, this may be a read error. The chain has TRBV6-2 or TRBV6-3 and TRBJ1-2, with 7 bases identical to TRBD1. Germline lookup yields CDR1 MNHEY and CDR2 SVGEGT. The CDR3 has 16 residues. The DNA for the CDR3 is TGTGCCAGCACCCGGCAAGGGGGCGCGCCGAACTATGACTACACCTTC. Translated, it gives CASTRQGGAPNYDYTF.

Details on this clonotype: Given a much more abundant clone one base away, this may be a read error. The CDR3 spells CASSLGVAGVDTQYF. The CDR3 DNA sequence: TGTGCCAGCAGCTTGGGAGTAGCGGGAGTAGATACGCAGTATTTT. The V call is TRBV7-8, the J call TRBJ2-3, with 9 bases that match TRBD2. Germline V gene sequence: CDR1 SGHVS, CDR2 FQNEAQ. Unmatched junction bases numbered 6, after V lost 3 bases and J lost 5 bases. CDR3 length: 15 amino acids.

To note about this clonotype: This clone may be a read error of a much larger clone one base away. The V gene is TRBV7-8, the J gene TRBJ2-1, with D unclear. The CDR3 runs 10 residues. Germline lookup yields CDR1 SGHVS and CDR2 FQNEAQ. CDR3 residues: CASKLDDQFF. The CDR3 region has the DNA TGTGCCAGTAAACTGGATGATCAGTTCTTC.

About this clonotype: Since a much larger clone is just one base distant, this may be a read error. The chain couples TRBV11-3 to TRBJ2-1; D is perhaps TRBD2 (5 bases). The germline V gene has CDR1 SGHNT and CDR2 YENEEA. Deletions cut 7 bases from V and 10 bases from J, with 20 bases between. The CDR3 contains 14 residues. CDR3 residues: CASNPGFEGKEQFF. CDR3 DNA sequence: TGTGCCAGCAACCCTGGGTTTGAGGGCAAAGAGCAGTTCTTC.

For this clonotype: Since no conserved phenylalanine or tryptophan closes the CDR3, a read error is the likely cause. The chain recombines TRBV12-3 or TRBV12-4 with TRBJ1-5, with no clear D. CDR3 length: 14 residues. Trimming shortened V by 5 bases and J by 7 bases, and 15 bases separated the two germline ends. The chain's CDR3 is CASSPGPTNQPQHL. Here the CDR3 DNA reads TGTGCCAGCAGTCCCGGGCCAACGAACCAGCCCCAGCATTTA.

Ten or more counts support this clonotype. The rearrangement joins TRBV6-5 to TRBJ1-1; TRBD1 is a possible D gene (6 bases). This CDR3 is built from 14 residues. The germline V gene encodes CDR1 MNHEY and CDR2 SVGAGI. Trimming pared 0 bases from V and 11 bases from J, leaving 16 bases between. CDR3 protein: CASSYSLQGQEAFF. The DNA of the CDR3 is TGTGCCAGCAGTTACTCTCTTCAGGGGCAGGAGGCTTTCTTT.

The rearrangement uses TRBV11-2 and TRBJ2-1; D call uncertain. Trimming left V 5 bases short and J 9 bases short, with 23 bases between. Germline values: CDR1 SGHAT, CDR2 FQNNGV. CDR3 length: 16 amino acids. The CDR3 DNA reads as TGTGCCAGCAGCCTCAGTGGTGGCAATGGTGTTGGTGAGCAGTTCTTC. Translation: CASSLSGGNGVGEQFF.

In regard to this clonotype: A read error may account for a junction end that differs from germline. The chain has TRBV11-2 and TRBJ2-1, with D possibly matching TRBD2 (5 bases). The CDR3 is 15 residues long. Germline V gives CDR1 SGHAT, CDR2 FQNNGV. The CDR3 is CAGSSGRGRYNERFF. The CDR3 DNA is TGTGCCGGCAGTAGTGGACGGGGAAGATACAATGAGCGGTTCTTC.

Remarks on this clonotype: One end of the junction does not line up with germline, which may come from a read error. The CDR3 DNA reads TGTGCTAGCGGCAGAAGAAGTACAGGGAACACAGGTACGCAGTATTTT. It is translated as CASGRRSTGNTGTQYF. The chain has TRBV11-2 and TRBJ2-3, with D tentatively TRBD1 or TRBD2 (6 bases each). There are 16 residues in the CDR3. The germline V gene has CDR1 SGHAT and CDR2 FQNNGV.

A single count supports this clonotype. An end of the junction does not agree with germline; a read error may underlie this. The V and J genes are TRBV5-5 and TRBJ2-5; a weak D match, TRBD2 (5 bases). This CDR3 has 17 residues. Germline values: CDR1 SGHKS, CDR2 YYEKEE (reference sequence). Here the CDR3 DNA reads TGTGCCAGGAGCTTGGTCATTGGAGAGGGTGGTCAAGAGACCCAGTACTTC. Protein product: CARSLVIGEGGQETQYF.

A note on this clonotype: Being one base from a much bigger clone, this may be a read error. V gene TRBV29-1 combines with J gene TRBJ2-1; a possible D gene is TRBD1 (5 bases). Germline V gives CDR1 SQVTM, CDR2 ANQGSEA. This CDR3 comprises 13 residues. The CDR3 DNA reads TGCAGCGTTTCTTCAGGGTTCTACAATGAGAAGTTCTTC. Amino acids: CSVSSGFYNEKFF.

Turning to this clonotype: The germline gene is not matched at one end of the junction; a read error may be the cause. The chain employs TRBV11-2 and TRBJ2-7; D gene ambiguous. CDR1 and CDR2 (germline): SGHAT, FQNNGV. The CDR3 runs 14 residues. This CDR3 is CASSKGRPPYEQHF. CDR3 in DNA: TGTGCCAGCAGCAAAGGACGGCCCCCCTACGAGCAGCACTTC. The full variable domain, completed using reference TRBV11-2 and TRBJ2-7, is EAGVAQSPRYKIIEKRQSVAFWCNPISGHATLYWYQQILGQGPKLLIQFQNNGVVDDSQLPKDRFSAERLKGVDSTLKIQPAKLEDSAVYLCASSKGRPPYEQHFGPGTRLTVT.

Note on this clonotype: This may come from a read error, since a much larger clone is one base off. This chain joins TRBV6-1 and TRBJ1-6; no reliable D call. CDR1 is MNHNS, CDR2 SASEGT, per germline. The CDR3 loop spans 14 amino acids. The CDR3 DNA sequence: TGTGCCAGCAGTGAACTGAAAGATAATCCACCCCTCCACTTT. Its protein product is CASSELKDNPPLHF.

Remarks on this clonotype: This may come from a read error, since a much larger clone is one base off. The chain uses TRBV6-6 and TRBJ1-2, with TRBD1 identical over 7 bases. V trimming: 4 bases; J trimming: 7 bases; junction bases outside the gene matches: 18. Germline CDR1 MNHNY, CDR2 SVGAGI (reference sequence). The CDR3 runs to 17 residues. Written as DNA, the CDR3 is TGTGCCAGCAGTTCCTTTCGGACAGGACTAGACTACTCTGGCTACACCTTC. Its translation: CASSSFRTGLDYSGYTF.

The chain employs TRBV5-1 and TRBJ2-3; possible D gene TRBD2, 6 bases. V lost 0 bases to trimming and J lost 1 base, with 12 bases between them. Germline V gene lookup returns CDR1 SGHRS and CDR2 YFSETQ. CDR3 size: 16 residues. In nucleotides, the CDR3 is TGCGCCAGCAGCTTGGGGCTAGCGCAACGCACAGATACGCAGTATTTT. Protein product: CASSLGLAQRTDTQYF.

The chain is built from TRBV14 and TRBJ1-2; 7 nucleotides agree with TRBD1. Germline CDR1 reads SGHDN; CDR2 reads FVKESK. The CDR3 totals 18 residues. The trim removed 4 bases at V and 7 bases at J, leaving 21 bases unmatched. The CDR3 region is CASSLRGTVDRALGGYTF. CDR3 sequence (DNA): TGTGCCAGCAGCCTGAGGGGGACGGTCGACAGGGCATTGGGTGGCTACACCTTC.

This clonotype was detected many times. CDR3 nucleotide sequence: TGTGCCAGCAGGGCCAGAATGAACACTGAAGCTTTCTTT. It yields the protein CASRARMNTEAFF. The chain couples TRBV12-3 or TRBV12-4 to TRBJ1-1; D is undetermined. The V end lost 6 bases, the J end lost 0 bases, and 8 bases lay between the germline ends. CDR3 length: 13 amino acids.

This clonotype was seen a handful of times. A much larger clone lies a single base off, so this may be a read error. The chain has TRBV29-1 and TRBJ1-5; the D gene is possibly TRBD1 (5 bases). The germline V gene encodes CDR1 SQVTM and CDR2 ANQGSEA. Trimming cost V 8 bases and J 6 bases, with 17 bases left between them. This CDR3 spans 13 amino acids. For the CDR3, the DNA is TGCAGCCTCAAGGGGCGCCGCGGTCAGCCCCAGCATTTT. It yields the protein CSLKGRRGQPQHF.

V and J are TRBV29-1 and TRBJ2-1, with 9 bases fitting TRBD1. Trimming at V came to 3 bases and at J to 14 bases, leaving 11 bases not matched to a gene. Germline lookup yields CDR1 SQVTM and CDR2 ANQGSEA. The length of the CDR3 is 13 residues. CDR3 loop: CSVDDRGWNGEFF. The CDR3 DNA is TGCAGCGTTGACGACAGGGGGTGGAATGGGGAGTTCTTC.

This clonotype was recorded once. This may come from a read error, since a much larger clone is one base off. J is TRBJ2-5 and V is TRBV28, with 7 bases matching TRBD2. CDR1 and CDR2 (germline): MDHEN, SYDVKM. This CDR3 contains 14 residues. CDR3 region: CASLDGGIQGTQYF. In DNA, the CDR3 is TGTGCCAGCTTGGACGGGGGGATACAAGGGACCCAGTACTTC.

For this clonotype: This may stem from a read error, because a much larger clone lies one nucleotide away. The CDR3 loop reads CGSGLDSRKDTQYF. The CDR3, as DNA: TGTGGTAGTGGTTTGGATAGCCGGAAGGATACGCAGTATTTT. The chain combines TRBV12-5 with TRBJ2-3; D call uncertain. The CDR3 loop spans 14 amino acids. The germline V gene encodes CDR1 LGHNT and CDR2 FRNRAP.

Concerning this clonotype itself: The junction departs from the called germline gene at one end, perhaps through a read error. V usage is TRBV24-1 and J usage is TRBJ2-5; 7 nucleotides match TRBD2. The CDR3 loop spans 14 amino acids. Germline V gene data show CDR1 as KGHDR and CDR2 as SFDVKD. In nucleotides, the CDR3 is TGTGCCACCAGTGAGGGAAGCGGGGCAGAGAGCCAGTACTTC. This gives the protein CATSEGSGAESQYF.

For this clonotype: This may come from a read error, since a much larger clone is one base off. The V and J genes are TRBV11-2 and TRBJ2-1; D unresolved. V lost 2 bases to trimming and J lost 5 bases, with 7 bases between them. Germline CDR1 is SGHAT and CDR2 is FQNNGV. The CDR3 runs to 13 residues. CDR3 nucleotides: TGTGCCAGCAGCTTAAGTGCGGACAATGAGCAGTTCTTC. It encodes CASSLSADNEQFF. The whole variable domain, remainder taken from reference TRBV11-2 and TRBJ2-1, is EAGVAQSPRYKIIEKRQSVAFWCNPISGHATLYWYQQILGQGPKLLIQFQNNGVVDDSQLPKDRFSAERLKGVDSTLKIQPAKLEDSAVYLCASSLSADNEQFFGPGTRLTVL.